One and the same sample provided the 30 T cell receptor beta chains below, sequenced in a study of early T cells in non-severe SARS-CoV-2 infection. TCRdb ran MiXCR on the 5' RACE reads and lists one entry per CDR3 protein. Found here are over 60,000 distinct CDR3 sequences, around 12% of them singletons; the top ten hold around 2.9%. The material was whole blood, obtained at baseline. The receptors originated from an adult who was a healthcare worker with PCR-confirmed SARS-CoV-2 infection or an uninfected control (not recorded which).

At least ten counts were recorded for this clonotype. V and J are TRBV7-2 and TRBJ2-1; 7 positions match TRBD1. CDR1 is SGHTA and CDR2 is FQGNSA in the germline V gene. V dropped 5 bases and J dropped 9; count of bases not matched to a gene: 13. This CDR3 region has 15 residues. CDR3 residues: CASSVGLTGPGEQFF. The CDR3 DNA sequence: TGTGCCAGCAGCGTTGGGTTGACAGGGCCGGGTGAGCAGTTCTTC.

This clonotype was detected only a few times. CDR3 bases: TGCAGCGTTGAGGGGAAGCGGGACACTGAAGCTTTCTTT. The encoded protein is CSVEGKRDTEAFF. The chain couples TRBV29-1 to TRBJ1-1; D is unresolved. V lost 3 bases and J lost 3, with 11 bases in between. The CDR3 consists of 13 residues. Per the germline V gene, CDR1 is SQVTM and CDR2 is ANQGSEA.

The rearrangement links TRBV5-4 to TRBJ2-3; the match to TRBD2 covers 8 bases. The length of the CDR3 is 16 residues. The trim removed 4 bases at V and 3 bases at J, leaving 10 bases unmatched. Germline V gene sequence: CDR1 SGHNT, CDR2 YYREEE (reference sequence). The CDR3 sequence: CASSPGSGLGTDTQYF. The CDR3 bases are TGTGCCAGCAGCCCGGGGTCGGGACTAGGGACAGATACGCAGTATTTT. Based on the CDR3 plus reference TRBV5-4 and TRBJ2-3, the full variable domain is ETGVTQSPTHLIKTRGQQVTLRCSSQSGHNTVSWYQQALGQGPQFIFQYYREEENGRGNFPPRFSGLQFPNYSSELNVNALELDDSALYLCASSPGSGLGTDTQYFGPGTRLTVL.

This clonotype has a count of ten or more. The rearrangement uses TRBV6-5 and TRBJ2-1, with 7 bases identical to TRBD1. In germline, CDR1 is MNHEY, CDR2 SVGAGI. CDR3 size: 17 residues. V lost 6 bases to trimming and J lost 8 bases; unmatched junction nucleotides: 19. CDR3 loop: CASSSPSRRQGTDEQFF. In nucleotides, the CDR3 is TGTGCCAGCAGCTCTCCTTCTAGAAGACAGGGTACCGATGAGCAGTTCTTC.

This clonotype was seen a handful of times. The V gene is TRBV6-5, the J gene TRBJ1-1; weak D call: TRBD1 (5 bases). Germline loops: CDR1 MNHEY, CDR2 SVGAGI. Deletions cut 6 bases from V and 9 bases from J, with 11 bases between. The CDR3 has 11 amino acids. The CDR3 coding sequence is TGTGCCAGCAGGGCCGGGGGGAAAGCTTTCTTT. It encodes CASRAGGKAFF.

Only a few counts were recorded for this clonotype. The chain combines TRBV11-2 with TRBJ2-7, with TRBD1 as a possible D gene (7 bases). Trimming pared 5 bases from V and 6 bases from J, leaving 26 bases between. Germline V gives CDR1 SGHAT, CDR2 FQNNGV. The CDR3 contains 17 residues. The CDR3 sequence is CASSTGGGTVTGGEQYF. CDR3 nucleotide sequence: TGTGCCAGCAGCACCGGCGGCGGGACAGTCACCGGAGGCGAGCAGTACTTC. Full variable domain (outside the CDR3, taken from reference TRBV11-2 and TRBJ2-7): EAGVAQSPRYKIIEKRQSVAFWCNPISGHATLYWYQQILGQGPKLLIQFQNNGVVDDSQLPKDRFSAERLKGVDSTLKIQPAKLEDSAVYLCASSTGGGTVTGGEQYFGPGTRLTVT.

This clonotype was counted ten times or more. This chain links TRBV4-2 with TRBJ1-2; tentative D call: TRBD1 (5 bases). The length of the CDR3 is 16 residues. The germline CDR1 and CDR2 sequences are LGHNA and YNFKEQ. Trimming stripped 0 bases from V and 2 bases from J, with 13 bases between. DNA of the CDR3: TGTGCCAGCAGCCAAGATATGACAGACGCGAACTATGGCTACACCTTC. It translates to CASSQDMTDANYGYTF.

The genes are TRBV5-1 and TRBJ1-1, with D unresolved. Germline assignment: CDR1 SGHRS and CDR2 YFSETQ. V was trimmed by 5 bases and J by 5 bases, leaving 13 bases between them. This CDR3 has 13 amino acids. CDR3 coding DNA: TGCGCCAGCAGGTCAGGTGTAGAAACTGAAGCTTTCTTT. This codes for CASRSGVETEAFF.

At least ten counts were recorded for this clonotype. This rearrangement joins TRBV3-1 to TRBJ1-1, with 8 bases matching TRBD1. Germline lookup yields CDR1 LGHDT and CDR2 YNNKEL (reference sequence). There are 14 residues in the CDR3. Trimming cost V 4 bases and J 5 bases; bases outside gene matches: 6. The CDR3: CASSPQGAGTEAFF. CDR3 bases: TGTGCCAGCAGCCCTCAGGGGGCAGGGACTGAAGCTTTCTTT.

The chain combines TRBV7-6 with TRBJ2-7; possibly TRBD1 for D (5 bases). Trimming stripped 5 bases from V and 0 bases from J, with 14 bases between. The CDR3 spans 15 residues. Germline values: CDR1 SGHVS, CDR2 FNYEAQ. Here the CDR3 reads CASSGARQSSYEQYF. The CDR3 DNA reads TGTGCCAGCAGCGGAGCCAGACAGAGCTCCTACGAGCAGTACTTC.

J is TRBJ2-3 and V is TRBV27, with D perhaps matching TRBD1 (6 bases). The CDR3 runs to 13 residues. The germline V gene encodes CDR1 MNHEY and CDR2 SMNVEV (reference sequence). Trimming took 5 bases from V and 4 from J, leaving 10 bases between them. The CDR3 is CASSMTGPDTQYF. CDR3 coding DNA: TGTGCCAGCAGTATGACAGGCCCAGATACGCAGTATTTT.

This clonotype was seen only a few times. V is TRBV12-5 and J is TRBJ2-3, with 7 bases identical to TRBD1. The CDR3 has 15 amino acids. V dropped 6 bases and J dropped 2; count of bases not matched to a gene: 8. Germline CDR1 and CDR2: LGHNT and FRNRAP. The CDR3 nucleotides read TGTGCTAGTGGCCTCGGGACAGACTCCACAGATACGCAGTATTTT. Its translation is CASGLGTDSTDTQYF.

V is TRBV19 and J is TRBJ1-1, with TRBD1 matching 8 bases. Trimming at V came to 4 bases and at J to 7 bases, leaving 17 bases not matched to a gene. The CDR3 spans 17 residues. Germline assignment: CDR1 LNHDA and CDR2 SQIVND (reference sequence). CDR3 in DNA: TGTGCCAGTAGTACCACCCGTACAGGGGGGGTAGGAAATGAAGCTTTCTTT. It specifies CASSTTRTGGVGNEAFF.

V is TRBV2 and J is TRBJ2-2, with TRBD1 identical over 9 bases. With V trimmed by 6 bases and J by 1 base, 3 bases remained unmatched. This CDR3 is 15 amino acids long. The germline V gene encodes CDR1 SNHLY and CDR2 FYNNEI. The CDR3 spells CASSRGQGNTGELFF. CDR3 in DNA: TGTGCCAGCAGCAGGGGACAGGGGAACACCGGGGAGCTGTTTTTT. Full variable domain (outside the CDR3, taken from reference TRBV2 and TRBJ2-2): EPEVTQTPSHQVTQMGQEVILRCVPISNHLYFYWYRQILGQKVEFLVSFYNNEISEKSEIFDDQFSVERPDGSNFTLKIRSTKLEDSAMYFCASSRGQGNTGELFFGEGSRLTVL.

The rearrangement links TRBV11-2 to TRBJ2-7, with D possibly being TRBD1 (5 bases). Germline CDR1 is SGHAT and CDR2 is FQNNGV. The CDR3 runs to 15 residues. With 3 bases removed from V and 0 bases from J, the gap between germline ends came to 12 bases. The CDR3 spells CASSLGMTASYEQYF. The CDR3 coding sequence is TGTGCCAGCAGCTTGGGAATGACAGCCTCCTACGAGCAGTACTTC.

The V and J genes are TRBV18 and TRBJ2-7, with D tentatively TRBD1 (6 bases). Germline CDR1 is KGHSH and CDR2 is LQKENI. Trimming took 0 bases from V and 4 from J, leaving 7 bases between them. This CDR3 has 13 amino acids. CDR3 sequence reads: CASSPPTGYEQYF. The CDR3, as DNA: TGTGCCAGCTCACCACCTACAGGGTACGAGCAGTACTTC.

The rearrangement joins TRBV10-1 to TRBJ2-5; 7 positions match TRBD2. The germline gives CDR1 WNHNN, CDR2 SYGVQD (reference sequence). V dropped 4 bases and J dropped 1; count of bases not matched to a gene: 6. The CDR3 is made up of 15 amino acids. The CDR3 sequence is CASSGTSSPQETQYF. In DNA form, the CDR3 reads TGCGCCAGCAGTGGGACTAGTAGCCCCCAAGAGACCCAGTACTTC.

This clonotype was observed a few times. V usage is TRBV7-2 and J usage is TRBJ2-7; 8 nucleotides match TRBD1. The CDR3 has 14 amino acids. V trimming: 3 bases; J trimming: 5 bases; junction bases outside the gene matches: 6. Germline values: CDR1 SGHTA, CDR2 FQGNSA. As DNA, the CDR3 is TGTGCCAGCAGCTTCGGTAGCAGGGGGCACGAGCAGTACTTC. It codes for CASSFGSRGHEQYF.

Turning to this clonotype: Sequence at one end of the junction differs from germline and may be a read error. CDR3 coding DNA: TGTGTCAGCAGCCCGACTAGCGGGGGGGCGGGTACGCAGTATTTT. Translating it yields CVSSPTSGGAGTQYF. The chain has TRBV11-2 and TRBJ2-3, with 14 bases aligning to TRBD2. The germline V gene encodes CDR1 SGHAT and CDR2 FQNNGV. The length of the CDR3 is 15 residues.

This clonotype was observed a handful of times. V gene TRBV2 combines with J gene TRBJ1-5, with D maybe TRBD1 (5 bases). Germline-derived CDR1 and CDR2 are SNHLY and FYNNEI. Trimming left V 5 bases short and J 2 bases short, with 13 bases between. There are 15 residues in the CDR3. The CDR3, as DNA: TGTGCCAGCAGTAAAGATTTAGGGGGCAATCAGCCCCAGCATTTT. Protein: CASSKDLGGNQPQHF.

This clonotype was counted only a few times. This chain joins TRBV20-1 and TRBJ2-7, with 12 bases fitting TRBD2. V shed 6 bases, J shed 3 bases, and the junction held 12 bases outside the gene matches. The CDR3 length is 16 residues. Germline assignment: CDR1 DFQATT and CDR2 SNEGSKA (reference sequence). This CDR3 reads CSASLAGGPSVYEQYF. The DNA of the CDR3 is TGCAGTGCCTCCCTAGCGGGGGGGCCCAGCGTCTACGAGCAGTACTTC.

The V gene is TRBV7-6, the J gene TRBJ2-3; 9 bases line up with TRBD1. This CDR3 has 15 amino acids. From germline, CDR1 is SGHVS and CDR2 FNYEAQ. The trim removed 5 bases at V and 2 bases at J, leaving 5 bases unmatched. The CDR3 is CASSPGQGITDTQYF. The CDR3 nucleotides are TGTGCCAGCAGCCCAGGACAGGGGATCACAGATACGCAGTATTTT.

The chain couples TRBV5-1 to TRBJ1-1; D might be TRBD1 (5 bases). The CDR3 length is 14 residues. Looked up from germline, CDR1 is SGHRS and CDR2 is YFSETQ. Trimming pared 2 bases from V and 8 bases from J, leaving 16 bases between. The CDR3: CASSFGGRLAEAFF. Written as DNA, the CDR3 is TGCGCCAGCAGCTTTGGGGGTCGGCTTGCCGAAGCTTTCTTT. Filled out from reference TRBV5-1 and TRBJ1-1, the complete variable domain reads KAGVTQTPRYLIKTRGQQVTLSCSPISGHRSVSWYQQTPGQGLQFLFEYFSETQRNKGNFPGRFSGRQFSNSRSEMNVSTLELGDSALYLCASSFGGRLAEAFFGQGTRLTVV.

Only a few counts were recorded for this clonotype. The V gene is TRBV7-9, the J gene TRBJ1-1; tentative D call: TRBD1 (6 bases). Germline CDR1 SEHNR, CDR2 FQNEAQ (reference sequence). The CDR3 is made up of 12 amino acids. V shed 0 bases and J shed 10 bases, with 9 bases lying between them. CDR3 DNA: TGTGCCAGCAGCTTAGCCGGGACACCAGCTTTCTTT. Translated: CASSLAGTPAFF.

The rearrangement links TRBV20-1 to TRBJ2-5, with no clear D. Germline CDR1 is DFQATT and CDR2 is SNEGSKA (reference sequence). V was pared by 0 bases and J by 5 bases, with 10 bases between. The CDR3 length is 13 residues. In DNA form, the CDR3 reads TGCAGTGCTAGAGAGGCGGTGCGGGAGACCCAGTACTTC. Translated: CSAREAVRETQYF.

This clonotype has only a few counts. This chain uses TRBV5-6 with TRBJ2-3; D unclear. Germline V gene lookup returns CDR1 SGHDT and CDR2 YYEEEE. V lost 4 bases and J lost 1, with 7 bases in between. CDR3 length equals 13 residues. The CDR3: CASSLRRTDTQYF. For the CDR3, the DNA is TGTGCCAGCAGCCTAAGGCGCACAGATACGCAGTATTTT. Looking up the rest from reference TRBV5-6 and TRBJ2-3 gives the full variable domain: DAGVTQSPTHLIKTRGQQVTLRCSPKSGHDTVSWYQQALGQGPQFIFQYYEEEERQRGNFPDRFSGHQFPNYSSELNVNALLLGDSALYLCASSLRRTDTQYFGPGTRLTVL.

This clonotype was picked up a small number of times. V usage is TRBV5-4 and J usage is TRBJ1-2, with 7 bases fitting TRBD1. Germline V gene lookup returns CDR1 SGHNT and CDR2 YYREEE (reference sequence). V lost 4 bases and J lost 3; bases outside the gene matches: 12. This CDR3 region has 16 residues. The CDR3 region has the DNA TGTGCCAGCAGCATGGGATTACGACAGGGAGACTATGGCTACACCTTC. It encodes CASSMGLRQGDYGYTF.

V gene TRBV29-1 combines with J gene TRBJ2-1; 7 bases are a match to TRBD1. V trimming: 6 bases; J trimming: 7 bases; junction bases outside the gene matches: 6. Germline CDR1 is SQVTM and CDR2 is ANQGSEA. This CDR3 has 12 amino acids. CDR3 region: CSVHRGRNEQFF. The CDR3 DNA reads as TGCAGCGTACACAGGGGCAGGAATGAGCAGTTCTTC.

The chain couples TRBV29-1 to TRBJ2-1, with D possibly being TRBD2 (5 bases). Trimming stripped 4 bases from V and 4 bases from J, with 11 bases between. The CDR3 is made up of 13 amino acids. Germline CDR1 reads SQVTM; CDR2 reads ANQGSEA. CDR3 sequence (DNA): TGCAGCGTTGCCGGAGGCGGTTACAATGAGCAGTTCTTC. It translates to CSVAGGGYNEQFF.

This clonotype was detected only a few times. This rearrangement joins TRBV12-3 or TRBV12-4 to TRBJ2-2, with 8 bases aligning to TRBD1. The ends lost 6 bases at V and 5 bases at J; junction bases unmatched: 14. CDR3 size: 17 residues. CDR3 in DNA: TGTGCCAGCAGGCCCCTCTTAGCCAGGGGGCTTACCGGGGAGCTGTTTTTT. It translates to CASRPLLARGLTGELFF.